Detailed here is one T cell receptor beta chain. This sample was included in a study of T-cell reconstitution after alpha-beta-depleted transplantation in children. This CDR3 contains 11 residues. The germline gives CDR1 DFQATT, CDR2 SNEGSKA (reference sequence). V was cut by 6 bases and J by 12 bases, with 15 bases left in between. Molecular barcoding with unique molecular identifiers was used for the TCRbeta library. TCRdb used MiXCR to reprocess the PCR reads, holding one entry per CDR3 protein. This sample yields fewer than 550,000 distinct CDR3 sequences, of which roughly 11% are seen a single time; 11% to 15% belongs to the top ten.

The specimen comprised PBMCs, mostly from graft donor cells, sampled 180 days after TCRalphabeta/CD19-depleted stem cell transplant. V gene TRBV20-1 combines with J gene TRBJ2-1; D is unclear. This sequence was found in a female patient aged 2-15 years who had a stem cell transplant for aplastic anemia, so the T cells may come from the graft donor. Here the CDR3 DNA reads TGCAGTGCCTTGAAAGGGCCGTTGCAGTTCTTC. This encodes CSALKGPLQFF.